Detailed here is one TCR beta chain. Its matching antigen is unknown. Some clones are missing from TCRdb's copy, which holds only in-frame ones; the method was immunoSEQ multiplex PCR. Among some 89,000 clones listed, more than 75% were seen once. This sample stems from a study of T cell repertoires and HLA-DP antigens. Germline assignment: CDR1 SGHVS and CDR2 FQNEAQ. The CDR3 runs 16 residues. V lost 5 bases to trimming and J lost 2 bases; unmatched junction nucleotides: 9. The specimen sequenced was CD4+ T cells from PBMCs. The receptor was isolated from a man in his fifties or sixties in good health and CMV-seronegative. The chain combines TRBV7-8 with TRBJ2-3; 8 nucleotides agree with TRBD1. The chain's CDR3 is CASSPRGQGLTDTQYF. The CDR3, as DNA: TGTGCCAGCAGCCCCAGAGGACAGGGTCTCACAGATACGCAGTATTTT. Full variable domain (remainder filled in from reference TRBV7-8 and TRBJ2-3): GAGVSQSPRYKVAKRGQDVALRCDPISGHVSLFWYQQALGQGPEFLTYFQNEAQLDKSGLPSDRFFAERPEGSVSTLKIQRTQQEDSAVYLCASSPRGQGLTDTQYFGPGTRLTVL.